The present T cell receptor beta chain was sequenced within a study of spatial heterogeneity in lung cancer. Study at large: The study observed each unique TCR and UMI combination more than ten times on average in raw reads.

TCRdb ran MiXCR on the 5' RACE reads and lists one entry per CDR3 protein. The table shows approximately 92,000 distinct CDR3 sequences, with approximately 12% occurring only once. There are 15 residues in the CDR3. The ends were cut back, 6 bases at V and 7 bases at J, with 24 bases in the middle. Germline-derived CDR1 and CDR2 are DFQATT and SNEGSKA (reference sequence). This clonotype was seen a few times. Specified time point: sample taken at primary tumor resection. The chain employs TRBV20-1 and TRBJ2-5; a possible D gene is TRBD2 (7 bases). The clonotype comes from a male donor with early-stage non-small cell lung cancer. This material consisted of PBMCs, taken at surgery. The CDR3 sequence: CSAPKEWGGQGTQYF. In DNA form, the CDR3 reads TGCAGTGCCCCTAAGGAATGGGGGGGCCAGGGGACCCAGTACTTC.